A single sample is the source of the 17 T cell receptor beta chains below, sequenced in a study of patients and donors after allogeneic stem cell transplantation (TCRdb year 2020). The protocol used for the library was RT-PCR. Sequenced on a NextSeq 550. In TCRdb, the public reads were trimmed at Q25 with fastp and aligned with MiXCR, with productive beta chains retained. A single entry per CDR3 protein holds the most common genes and DNA from its merged rows. Present in this sample are 390,000 or so distinct CDR3 sequences, 16% of which were seen just once. 6.5% to 7.5% of the sample belongs to the ten largest clones. Sequencing was done on a sample of blood, either unsorted or a sorted T cell fraction (not recorded which). These receptors were obtained from a human donor who was either an allogeneic HSCT recipient or a stem cell or donor lymphocyte infusion donor (not recorded which). It is not recorded whose cells these are; they may come from a transplant donor.

This clonotype was picked up many times. The genes are TRBV12-3 or TRBV12-4 and TRBJ1-1; tentative D call: TRBD1 (6 bases). The length of the CDR3 is 13 residues. V was clipped by 4 bases and J by 6 bases, with 12 bases between them. CDR3 in amino acids: CASSSGRGPEAFF. The CDR3 DNA is TGTGCCAGCAGTTCGGGCAGGGGCCCTGAAGCTTTCTTT.

The chain carries TRBV7-6 and TRBJ2-4; perhaps TRBD2 as D (7 bases). Germline V gene lookup returns CDR1 SGHVS and CDR2 FNYEAQ. V was clipped by 1 base and J by 9 bases, with 13 bases between them. CDR3 size: 14 residues. The CDR3 protein is CASSLGGGAAIQYF. The CDR3 region has the DNA TGTGCCAGCAGCTTAGGGGGGGGGGCGGCCATTCAGTACTTC.

The chain links TRBV19 to TRBJ1-1, with 7 nucleotides matching TRBD1. J lost 1 base, V lost 0 bases, and 2 bases had no gene match. Looked up from germline, CDR1 is LNHDA and CDR2 is SQIVND (reference sequence). This CDR3 has 15 amino acids. CDR3 DNA: TGTGCCAGTAGTATAGAGACAGGGAAGAACACTGAAGCTTTCTTT. Its protein product is CASSIETGKNTEAFF.

This clonotype was detected many times. The chain combines TRBV29-1 with TRBJ2-6, with D uncertain. CDR1 SQVTM and CDR2 ANQGSEA come from the germline V gene. Deletions cut 0 bases from V and 3 bases from J, with 18 bases between. CDR3 length: 18 residues. CDR3 sequence: CSVEEFPRRPGGANVLTF. CDR3 in DNA: TGCAGCGTTGAAGAGTTCCCTCGACGGCCCGGTGGGGCCAACGTCCTGACTTTC.

The chain has TRBV4-2 and TRBJ2-2; D remains ambiguous. This CDR3 region has 13 residues. From germline, CDR1 is LGHNA and CDR2 YNFKEQ. Trimming took off 3 bases at V and 5 bases at J, with 7 bases between the two ends. The DNA of the CDR3 is TGTGCCAGCAGCCAGGCCGATACCGGGGAGCTGTTTTTT. The encoded protein is CASSQADTGELFF.

This clonotype was seen a handful of times. This chain's CDR3 is CATRVPGTGRNEQFF. The CDR3 coding sequence is TGTGCCACCAGAGTCCCCGGGACAGGGCGCAATGAGCAGTTCTTC. The V gene is TRBV15, the J gene TRBJ2-1, with 9 bases lining up with TRBD1. Germline V gene data show CDR1 as LNHNV and CDR2 as YYDKDF (reference sequence). This CDR3 has 15 amino acids. V was clipped by 6 bases and J by 6 bases; unmatched bases: 9.

The chain carries TRBV29-1 and TRBJ2-3; a weak D match, TRBD1 (5 bases). CDR3 length: 12 residues. V lost 4 bases, J lost 6 bases, and 11 bases lay in between. Germline CDR1 is SQVTM and CDR2 is ANQGSEA. CDR3 coding DNA: TGCAGCGTTGCAGGGTCCAGTGATACGCAGTATTTT. Translation gives CSVAGSSDTQYF.

This clonotype has more than one count but fewer than ten. This rearrangement joins TRBV3-1 to TRBJ2-1, with 9 bases aligning to TRBD2. Per germline, CDR1 LGHDT and CDR2 YNNKEL (reference sequence). The CDR3 extends over 17 amino acids. The V and J ends lost 3 bases and 6 bases, in that order; junction bases with no gene match: 12. CDR3 DNA: TGTGCCAGCAGCCACAATCCTCGGCTAGCGGGATCCAATGAGCAGTTCTTC. The encoded protein is CASSHNPRLAGSNEQFF.

This clonotype was counted only a few times. The chain is built from TRBV11-2 and TRBJ1-2; D perhaps matches TRBD1 (5 bases). V gave up 1 base and J gave up 8 bases, with 11 bases separating them. The CDR3 is 13 amino acids. Germline loops: CDR1 SGHAT, CDR2 FQNNGV. The CDR3 spells CASSLVRRGGYTF. DNA for the CDR3: TGTGCCAGCAGCTTAGTTAGGAGGGGAGGCTACACCTTC. Looking up the rest from reference TRBV11-2 and TRBJ1-2 gives the full variable domain: EAGVAQSPRYKIIEKRQSVAFWCNPISGHATLYWYQQILGQGPKLLIQFQNNGVVDDSQLPKDRFSAERLKGVDSTLKIQPAKLEDSAVYLCASSLVRRGGYTFGSGTRLTVV.

This clonotype showed up just a few times. J is TRBJ2-2 and V is TRBV12-3 or TRBV12-4, with D perhaps matching TRBD1 (6 bases). The CDR3 covers 16 residues. V lost 7 bases and J 5 bases, leaving 20 bases between the germline ends. The CDR3 DNA reads TGTGCCAGCATCCGAGCCGGGACAAGAGCAACCGGGGAGCTGTTTTTT. Protein product: CASIRAGTRATGELFF.

V usage is TRBV6-5 and J usage is TRBJ1-2; D is unresolved. The CDR3 spans 15 residues. CDR1 MNHEY and CDR2 SVGAGI come from the germline V gene. V was pared by 0 bases and J by 8 bases, with 16 bases between. CDR3 sequence reads: CASSYSPSLTGGYTF. The CDR3 nucleotides are TGTGCCAGCAGTTACTCCCCTTCACTTACTGGCGGCTACACCTTC.

This clonotype was observed many times. This chain joins TRBV6-2 or TRBV6-3 and TRBJ2-7; TRBD2 aligns across 7 bases. Germline values: CDR1 MNHEY, CDR2 SVGEGT. The CDR3 contains 11 residues. Trimming cost V 5 bases and J 11 bases; bases outside gene matches: 6. CDR3: CASSTGLGKYF. In nucleotides, the CDR3 is TGTGCCAGCAGTACCGGACTAGGAAAGTACTTC.

This clonotype has a handful of counts. The V and J genes are TRBV7-2 and TRBJ2-3; no clear D. The CDR3 is 14 amino acids. CDR1 SGHTA and CDR2 FQGNSA come from the germline V gene. Trimming removed 2 bases from V and 7 bases from J, with 13 bases in between. The CDR3 coding sequence is TGTGCCAGCAGCTTAAGTTCTTATAGGAATACGCAGTATTTT. Translating it yields CASSLSSYRNTQYF.

The chain combines TRBV19 with TRBJ2-3; TRBD2 agrees at 9 bases. Per the germline V gene, CDR1 is LNHDA and CDR2 is SQIVND (reference sequence). V trimming: 6 bases; J trimming: 5 bases; junction bases outside the gene matches: 6. CDR3 length: 14 amino acids. As DNA, the CDR3 is TGTGCCAGTAGGTCTCTAGCGGGAATAGATACGCAGTATTTT. It yields the protein CASRSLAGIDTQYF.

This clonotype has just a few counts. The chain uses TRBV5-6 and TRBJ2-3, with 7 nucleotides matching TRBD2. V gave up 2 bases and J gave up 0 bases; unmatched junction bases: 6. Germline CDR1 reads SGHDT; CDR2 reads YYEEEE. CDR3 length: 16 residues. The CDR3 spells CASSFWTSLSTDTQYF. CDR3 in DNA: TGTGCCAGCAGCTTTTGGACTAGTCTTAGCACAGATACGCAGTATTTT.

The chain employs TRBV4-1 and TRBJ1-2, with a weak D call TRBD1 (6 bases). CDR3 length: 14 amino acids. The V and J ends lost 3 bases and 10 bases respectively, with 18 bases between them. Germline V gene sequence: CDR1 MGHRA, CDR2 YSYEKL. The CDR3 reads CASSHKAGGFDYTF. CDR3 DNA sequence: TGCGCCAGCAGCCATAAAGCCGGGGGCTTCGACTACACCTTC.

This chain links TRBV5-8 with TRBJ2-7; TRBD2 agrees at 10 bases. CDR3 size: 15 residues. V dropped 2 bases and J dropped 2; count of bases not matched to a gene: 4. Germline assignment: CDR1 SGHTS and CDR2 YDEGEE. CDR3 amino acids: CASSFSGRSPYEQYF. The CDR3 coding sequence is TGTGCCAGCAGCTTTAGCGGGAGGTCGCCCTACGAGCAGTACTTC.